This T cell receptor beta chain was identified during a study of siplizumab effects on memory and regulatory T cells (dated by TCRdb to between 2018 and 2021). For context, the study as a whole: The effect of the anti-CD2 antibody siplizumab on alloreactive T-cell subsets was examined in allogeneic mixed lymphocyte reactions constructed from human PBMCs.

Sorted unstimulated T cells and proliferating T cells recovered from mixed lymphocyte reactions underwent TCRbeta CDR3 sequencing. Fresh whole blood from approximately ten HLA-typed healthy donors was used to isolate PBMCs. Unstimulated CD4+ regulatory T cells were FACS-sorted to map the origin of alloreactive clones. With regard to this clone: Its recognized antigen is unknown. There are no base qualities to consult, and no much larger clone falls within one base.

From the germline V gene, CDR1 is SGDLS and CDR2 is YYNGEE. V sheds 4 bases and J sheds 6 bases, leaving 9 bases between their ends. From the cysteine up to the phenylalanine, the CDR3 has a length of 12 residues. Here the CDR3 DNA is all that survives: 36 bases in frame from base 1. Overall results and qualifications from the work: Compared with memory T cells, unstimulated naive T cells appeared more diverse, and naive cells seemed to make a substantial contribution to the alloresponse. Of the alloreactive CD4+ clones that could be mapped, the Treg-derived share averaged about 63% with siplizumab compared with roughly 25% in control reactions. For roughly 75-97% of proliferating CD4+ or CD8+ clones, no naive or memory phenotype could be assigned. Sequences below about 10^-5 frequency were poorly captured, so only a minor fraction of alloreactive clones could be mapped to unstimulated subsets. Whether proliferating Tregs from siplizumab cultures were suppressive was not functionally confirmed. The cumulative frequency of alloreactive sequences traceable to unstimulated CD4+ memory T cells was significantly reduced by siplizumab.

The receptor library was made with the immunoSEQ multiplex PCR assay. The deep sequencing platform assayed 80,000 to 100,000 TCR templates per sample. Genomic DNA extracted from sorted T cells was the material used for TCRbeta CDR3 sequencing. Turning to the authors' computational methods: Clonal analysis of TCRbeta CDR3 data was done in the R programming language. Unstimulated samples were compared with post-reaction CFSE-low samples to define alloreactive CD4+ and CD8+ clones. Regulatory or non-regulatory origin was assigned to alloreactive CD4+ clones by matching of sequences to sorted unstimulated Treg and non-Treg repertoires. TCRdb carries this immuneACCESS record with in-frame sequences only. Its versions omit some clonotypes, under half of them owing to an unresolved V gene in the studies checked, with the rest unexplained. V and J calls and clone size are as listed in that table; D and trimming were resolved from the DNA. The sample table contains some 100,000 clones; only one count was recorded for about 90% of them. The ten largest clones represent approximately 0.71% of the sample.

Here the chain combines TRBV9 and TRBJ2-3, with the identity of the D gene unclear. Sequenced: Tregs sorted from blood. The TCR sequence derives from a human donor in good health. The CDR3 protein: CASSPARDTQYF. The nucleotide sequence reads as follows: TGTGCCAGCAGCCCAGCTCGGGATACGCAGTATTTT.